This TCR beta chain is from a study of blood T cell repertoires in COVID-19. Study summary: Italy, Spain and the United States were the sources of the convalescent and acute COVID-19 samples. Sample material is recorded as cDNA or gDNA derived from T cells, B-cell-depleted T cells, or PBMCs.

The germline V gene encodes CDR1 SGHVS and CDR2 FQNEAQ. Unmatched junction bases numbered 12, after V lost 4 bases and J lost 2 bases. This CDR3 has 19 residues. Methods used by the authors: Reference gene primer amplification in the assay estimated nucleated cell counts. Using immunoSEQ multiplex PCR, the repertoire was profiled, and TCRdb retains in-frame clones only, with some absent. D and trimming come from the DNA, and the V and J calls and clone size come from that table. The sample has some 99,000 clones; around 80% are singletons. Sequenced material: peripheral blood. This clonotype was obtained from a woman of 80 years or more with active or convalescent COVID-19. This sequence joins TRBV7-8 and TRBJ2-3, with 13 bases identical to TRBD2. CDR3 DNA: TGTGCCAGCAGCTCGGGACTAGCGGGACGTATTGCTAACACAGATACGCAGTATTTT. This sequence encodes CASSSGLAGRIANTDTQYF.